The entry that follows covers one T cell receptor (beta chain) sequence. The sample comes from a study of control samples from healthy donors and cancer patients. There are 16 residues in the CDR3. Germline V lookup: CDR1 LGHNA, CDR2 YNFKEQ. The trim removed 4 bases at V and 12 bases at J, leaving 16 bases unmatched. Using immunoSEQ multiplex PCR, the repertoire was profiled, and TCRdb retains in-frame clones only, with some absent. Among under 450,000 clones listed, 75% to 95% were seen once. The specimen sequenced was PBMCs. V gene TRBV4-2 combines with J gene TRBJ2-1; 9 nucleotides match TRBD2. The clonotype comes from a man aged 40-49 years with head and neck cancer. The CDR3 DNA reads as TGTGCCAGCAGCCCGGGGACTAGCATCGGTAGTGGGATGCAGTTCTTC. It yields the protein CASSPGTSIGSGMQFF.